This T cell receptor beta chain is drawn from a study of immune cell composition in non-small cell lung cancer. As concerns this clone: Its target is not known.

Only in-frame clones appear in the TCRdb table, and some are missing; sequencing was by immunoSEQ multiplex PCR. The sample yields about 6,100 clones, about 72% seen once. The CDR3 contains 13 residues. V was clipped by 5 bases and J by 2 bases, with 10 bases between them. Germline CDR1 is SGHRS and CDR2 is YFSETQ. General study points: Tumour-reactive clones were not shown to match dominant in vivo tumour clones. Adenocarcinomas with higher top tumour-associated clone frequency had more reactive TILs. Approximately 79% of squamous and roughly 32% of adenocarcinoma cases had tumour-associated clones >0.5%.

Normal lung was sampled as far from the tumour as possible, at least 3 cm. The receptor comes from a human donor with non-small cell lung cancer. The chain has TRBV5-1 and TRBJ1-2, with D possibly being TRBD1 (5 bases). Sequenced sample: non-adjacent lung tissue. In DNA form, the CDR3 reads TGCGCCAGCAGTCCGACAGTCAACTATGGCTACACCTTC. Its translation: CASSPTVNYGYTF.